The rows below give T cell receptor beta chains drawn from one sample of a study of regulatory T cells in long-lasting Graves disease. TCRdb re-analysed the multiplex PCR reads in MiXCR, keeping a single row per CDR3 protein. The sample records approximately 380,000 distinct CDR3 sequences, under 25% being singletons. Sequencing used peripheral blood mononuclear cells (PBMCs), obtained when the disease was refractory, from a patient treated with antithyroid drugs. These receptors came from a female donor with Graves disease. Both conserved end residues are part of each CDR3. The D gene is left open where the match is weak. Clone size is stated in some rows and not others, as once, few, many or a class when expanded.

d_call: NA; clone_size: many; j_call: TRBJ2-2; v_call: TRBV7-2; cdr3_nt: TGTGCCAGCAGCACCGGGACGGCCACCGGGGAGCTGTTTTTT; cdr3_aa: CASSTGTATGELFF
d_call: NA; clone_size: many; j_call: TRBJ2-7; v_call: TRBV12-3/TRBV12-4; cdr3_nt: TGTGCCAGCAAACGGAACAGGGACCTCTCCTACGAGCAGTACTTC; cdr3_aa: CASKRNRDLSYEQYF
d_call: NA; clone_size: many; j_call: TRBJ2-2; v_call: TRBV12-3/TRBV12-4; cdr3_nt: TGTGCCAGCAGTTTAATCCTGACCGGGGAGCTGTTTTTT; cdr3_aa: CASSLILTGELFF
d_call: NA; clone_size: many; j_call: TRBJ1-1; v_call: TRBV30; cdr3_nt: TGTGCCTGGAGCCAGGGGATGATCACTGAAGCTTTCTTT; cdr3_aa: CAWSQGMITEAFF
d_call: NA; clone_size: many; j_call: TRBJ2-5; v_call: TRBV18; cdr3_nt: TGTGCCAGCTCAGAAGACCAAGAGACCCAGTACTTC; cdr3_aa: CASSEDQETQYF
d_call: NA; clone_size: many; j_call: TRBJ1-1; v_call: TRBV28; cdr3_nt: TGTGCCAGCAGCGGGGGGGCGTCTCTCACTGAAGCTTTCTTT; cdr3_aa: CASSGGASLTEAFF
d_call: TRBD1; clone_size: few; j_call: TRBJ1-2; v_call: TRBV20-1; cdr3_nt: TGCAGTGCTAGAGTACAGGGGGCGGACGGCTACACCTTC; cdr3_aa: CSARVQGADGYTF
d_call: NA; clone_size: few; j_call: TRBJ1-1; v_call: TRBV24-1; cdr3_nt: TGTGCCACCAGTGATTGGCGGGGGGGCCCCTCGGCTTTCTTT; cdr3_aa: CATSDWRGGPSAFF
d_call: NA; clone_size: NA; j_call: TRBJ2-1; v_call: TRBV7-2; cdr3_nt: TGTGCCAGCAGCTTAACTGGACAAGGACTGTTCTTC; cdr3_aa: CASSLTGQGLFF
d_call: NA; clone_size: many; j_call: TRBJ1-5; v_call: TRBV2; cdr3_nt: TGTGCCAGCAAGGAGGTCGACCGTAGCAATCAGCCCCAGCATTTT; cdr3_aa: CASKEVDRSNQPQHF
d_call: NA; clone_size: few; j_call: TRBJ1-1; v_call: TRBV30; cdr3_nt: TGTGCCTGGAGAGCACAGGGGAACACTGAAGCTTTCTTT; cdr3_aa: CAWRAQGNTEAFF
d_call: TRBD2; clone_size: NA; j_call: TRBJ2-1; v_call: TRBV25-1; cdr3_nt: TGTGCCAGCAGCCCTACGAGCGGGAGGGCCTTCAATGAGCAGTTCTTC; cdr3_aa: CASSPTSGRAFNEQFF
d_call: NA; clone_size: many; j_call: TRBJ2-7; v_call: TRBV6-1; cdr3_nt: TGTGCCAGCAGTCTAGACGGTCATGCCTACGAGCAGTACTTC; cdr3_aa: CASSLDGHAYEQYF
d_call: TRBD1; clone_size: few; j_call: TRBJ2-7; v_call: TRBV11-2; cdr3_nt: TGTGCCAGCAGCTCGACAGGGGTCCACGAGCAGTACTTC; cdr3_aa: CASSSTGVHEQYF
d_call: TRBD1; clone_size: NA; j_call: TRBJ2-1; v_call: TRBV6-2/TRBV6-3; cdr3_nt: TGTGCCAGCAGTGAAGCTGGGACAGGGGTAATCTATGAGCAGTTCTTC; cdr3_aa: CASSEAGTGVIYEQFF
d_call: NA; clone_size: many; j_call: TRBJ1-2; v_call: TRBV6-5; cdr3_nt: TGTGCCAGCAGTTACTATCGTTCAGGAAACTATGGCTACACCTTC; cdr3_aa: CASSYYRSGNYGYTF
d_call: NA; clone_size: NA; j_call: TRBJ2-1; v_call: TRBV20-1; cdr3_nt: TGCAGTGCTGTCGACCGGGACTCCAATGAGCAGTTCTTC; cdr3_aa: CSAVDRDSNEQFF
d_call: NA; clone_size: NA; j_call: TRBJ2-2; v_call: TRBV2; cdr3_nt: TGTGCCAGCAGGTCAGGAGTGCTTACCGGGGAGCTGTTTTTT; cdr3_aa: CASRSGVLTGELFF
d_call: NA; clone_size: NA; j_call: TRBJ2-7; v_call: TRBV6-1; cdr3_nt: TGTGCCAGCAACGAACGGGGGATAGGACCTTACGAGCAGTACTTC; cdr3_aa: CASNERGIGPYEQYF
d_call: TRBD1; clone_size: NA; j_call: TRBJ2-5; v_call: TRBV7-9; cdr3_nt: TGTGCCAGCAGCCCGGACAGGAGGCGAGTAGATTTCCAAGAGACCCAGTACTTC; cdr3_aa: CASSPDRRRVDFQETQYF
d_call: TRBD2; clone_size: few; j_call: TRBJ2-1; v_call: TRBV28; cdr3_nt: TGTGCCAGCAGTACTTTAGCGGGAGGCCACCTCAACAATGAGCAGTTCTTC; cdr3_aa: CASSTLAGGHLNNEQFF
d_call: TRBD1; clone_size: many; j_call: TRBJ1-4; v_call: TRBV28; cdr3_nt: TGTGCCAGCAGTCCCATTGGGACAGGGAGGGGTAGTGAAAAACTGTTTTTT; cdr3_aa: CASSPIGTGRGSEKLFF
d_call: TRBD1; clone_size: NA; j_call: TRBJ2-7; v_call: TRBV20-1; cdr3_nt: TGCAGTGCCACCGGGACAGTCTCCTACGAGCAGTACTTC; cdr3_aa: CSATGTVSYEQYF
d_call: TRBD1; clone_size: NA; j_call: TRBJ2-7; v_call: TRBV19; cdr3_nt: TGTGCCAGTAGTATGGGGACAGGGACCTACGAGCAGTACTTC; cdr3_aa: CASSMGTGTYEQYF
d_call: TRBD2; clone_size: NA; j_call: TRBJ2-1; v_call: TRBV12-3/TRBV12-4; cdr3_nt: TGTGCCAGCAGTTTAGGGACTAGCGGGAGTGTGAATGAGCAGTTCTTC; cdr3_aa: CASSLGTSGSVNEQFF
d_call: TRBD1; clone_size: NA; j_call: TRBJ1-2; v_call: TRBV20-1; cdr3_nt: TGCAGTGCTAGTGGTGGGCAGGGGGTGGCTAACTATGGCTACACCTTC; cdr3_aa: CSASGGQGVANYGYTF
d_call: NA; clone_size: NA; j_call: TRBJ1-4; v_call: TRBV7-8; cdr3_nt: TGTGCCAGCAGCGCTATTCAGGGGACCGGGGCAGCTAATGAAAAACTGTTTTTT; cdr3_aa: CASSAIQGTGAANEKLFF
d_call: TRBD2; clone_size: few; j_call: TRBJ2-2; v_call: TRBV20-1; cdr3_nt: TGCAGTGCTAGAACTAGCGCAGGCACCGGGGAGCTGTTTTTT; cdr3_aa: CSARTSAGTGELFF
d_call: TRBD2; clone_size: many; j_call: TRBJ2-5; v_call: TRBV11-2; cdr3_nt: TGTGCCAGCAGCCTCACCCTATCGGGGGGGGAGACCCAGTACTTC; cdr3_aa: CASSLTLSGGETQYF
d_call: NA; clone_size: NA; j_call: TRBJ1-6; v_call: TRBV18; cdr3_nt: TGTGCCAGCTCACTTGGACGGGGGTTAAATTCACCCCTCCACTTT; cdr3_aa: CASSLGRGLNSPLHF
d_call: NA; clone_size: many; j_call: TRBJ2-7; v_call: TRBV29-1; cdr3_nt: TGCAGCGTTCAGGGGGAGGCCCTTGCGCGAGAGCAGTACTTC; cdr3_aa: CSVQGEALAREQYF
d_call: NA; clone_size: many; j_call: TRBJ2-5; v_call: TRBV28; cdr3_nt: TGTGCCAGCAGTTTACCCGGGCAAGAGACCCAGTACTTC; cdr3_aa: CASSLPGQETQYF
d_call: NA; clone_size: many; j_call: TRBJ2-7; v_call: TRBV7-9; cdr3_nt: TGTGCCAGCAGCTTAGTGTCCTCCTACGAGCAGTACTTC; cdr3_aa: CASSLVSSYEQYF
d_call: NA; clone_size: many; j_call: TRBJ2-5; v_call: TRBV30; cdr3_nt: TGTGCCTCCGGGATGGTGACCCAGTACTTC; cdr3_aa: CASGMVTQYF
d_call: NA; clone_size: few; j_call: TRBJ1-6; v_call: TRBV12-3/TRBV12-4; cdr3_nt: TGTGCCAGCAGTCCCGAGCCAGGGGCGGGCTCACCCCTCCACTTT; cdr3_aa: CASSPEPGAGSPLHF
d_call: NA; clone_size: many; j_call: TRBJ1-1; v_call: TRBV11-2; cdr3_nt: TGTGCCAGCAGCCACCCAGGAATTGAAGCTTTCTTT; cdr3_aa: CASSHPGIEAFF
d_call: NA; clone_size: many; j_call: TRBJ2-7; v_call: TRBV5-1; cdr3_nt: TGCGCCAGCAGCCTCCCTGGCCGGGGAGAGCAGTACTTC; cdr3_aa: CASSLPGRGEQYF
d_call: NA; clone_size: NA; j_call: TRBJ2-7; v_call: TRBV6-2/TRBV6-3; cdr3_nt: TGTGCCAGCAGGTACCCTTGGGACTACGAGCAGTACTTC; cdr3_aa: CASRYPWDYEQYF
d_call: NA; clone_size: NA; j_call: TRBJ1-2; v_call: TRBV7-9; cdr3_nt: TGTGCCAGCAGCCCCAGTTTATCGGCGCTCTATGGCTACACCTTC; cdr3_aa: CASSPSLSALYGYTF
d_call: TRBD1; clone_size: NA; j_call: TRBJ2-5; v_call: TRBV20-1; cdr3_nt: TGCAGTGCCCCCAAGGTCGTGGGCAGGGGGGAGACCCAGTACTTC; cdr3_aa: CSAPKVVGRGETQYF
d_call: NA; clone_size: NA; j_call: TRBJ1-1; v_call: TRBV5-4; cdr3_nt: TGTGCCAGCAGCTTGGAACTTCCGAACACTGAAGCTTTCTTT; cdr3_aa: CASSLELPNTEAFF
d_call: NA; clone_size: NA; j_call: TRBJ1-1; v_call: TRBV19; cdr3_nt: TGTGCCAGTACCCGCCGCTGGGGAGACACTGAAGCTTTCTTT; cdr3_aa: CASTRRWGDTEAFF
d_call: NA; clone_size: many; j_call: TRBJ1-1; v_call: TRBV12-3/TRBV12-4; cdr3_nt: TGTGCCAGCAGTACTCCGAGGGGCGAAGCTTTCTTT; cdr3_aa: CASSTPRGEAFF
d_call: NA; clone_size: many; j_call: TRBJ1-5; v_call: TRBV6-2/TRBV6-3; cdr3_nt: TGTGCCAGCAGTTACTCCGACGGATATCAGCCCCAGCATTTT; cdr3_aa: CASSYSDGYQPQHF
d_call: NA; clone_size: few; j_call: TRBJ2-7; v_call: TRBV9; cdr3_nt: TGTGCCAGCAGCCCTCGAGGGAGGTACGAGCAGTACTTC; cdr3_aa: CASSPRGRYEQYF
d_call: NA; clone_size: few; j_call: TRBJ2-7; v_call: TRBV30; cdr3_nt: TGTGCCGTGAGGGGGACTCTCTACGAGCAGTACTTC; cdr3_aa: CAVRGTLYEQYF
d_call: TRBD2; clone_size: many; j_call: TRBJ2-7; v_call: TRBV12-3/TRBV12-4; cdr3_nt: TGTGCCAGCAGCACCGGGACTAGCGGGAGAGAGCAGTACTTC; cdr3_aa: CASSTGTSGREQYF
d_call: NA; clone_size: few; j_call: TRBJ2-1; v_call: TRBV10-3; cdr3_nt: TGTGCCATCAGGGAGAGTACAGCCTACAATGAGCAGTTCTTC; cdr3_aa: CAIRESTAYNEQFF
d_call: TRBD2; clone_size: NA; j_call: TRBJ2-1; v_call: TRBV20-1; cdr3_nt: TGCAGTGCTAGAGTGATGGGGGAGGGCCCCTACAATGAGCAGTTCTTC; cdr3_aa: CSARVMGEGPYNEQFF
d_call: NA; clone_size: NA; j_call: TRBJ2-7; v_call: TRBV28; cdr3_nt: TGTGCCAGCAAGGGGGGGGATGCCACCAGGTACGAGCAGTACTTC; cdr3_aa: CASKGGDATRYEQYF
d_call: NA; clone_size: NA; j_call: TRBJ2-3; v_call: TRBV7-3; cdr3_nt: TGTGCCAGCAGCTTAAAGGGGGCCGGCGGGACCGCCCAGTATTTT; cdr3_aa: CASSLKGAGGTAQYF
d_call: TRBD1; clone_size: NA; j_call: TRBJ2-7; v_call: TRBV7-2; cdr3_nt: TGTGCCAGCAGCTTAGGACAGGGGGCTTTCTACGAGCAGTACTTC; cdr3_aa: CASSLGQGAFYEQYF
d_call: NA; clone_size: NA; j_call: TRBJ2-7; v_call: TRBV6-1; cdr3_nt: TGTGCCAGCAGCTCTTCTACCGACTCGGTTTGGAACGAGCAGTACTTC; cdr3_aa: CASSSSTDSVWNEQYF
d_call: NA; clone_size: many; j_call: TRBJ1-2; v_call: TRBV28; cdr3_nt: TGTGCCAGCAGTTCGCAAGCCGACCGGGGGTATTATGGCTACACCTTC; cdr3_aa: CASSSQADRGYYGYTF
d_call: TRBD1; clone_size: few; j_call: TRBJ2-7; v_call: TRBV5-1; cdr3_nt: TGCGCCAGCAGCTTGGAGGGACAGTACTACGAGCAGTACTTC; cdr3_aa: CASSLEGQYYEQYF
d_call: NA; clone_size: few; j_call: TRBJ2-1; v_call: TRBV2; cdr3_nt: TGTGCCAGCGGTGAAAGCTACACCCGTGATGAGCAGTTCTTC; cdr3_aa: CASGESYTRDEQFF
d_call: TRBD1; clone_size: many; j_call: TRBJ2-7; v_call: TRBV27; cdr3_nt: TGTGCCAGCAGTGACAGGGGCCTAATCCGTGCCTACGAGCAGTACTTC; cdr3_aa: CASSDRGLIRAYEQYF
d_call: NA; clone_size: NA; j_call: TRBJ1-2; v_call: TRBV4-3; cdr3_nt: TGCGCCAGCAGCCAAGATGAGGGTCGCTCCCGGTTCTATGGCTACACCTTC; cdr3_aa: CASSQDEGRSRFYGYTF
d_call: TRBD2; clone_size: many; j_call: TRBJ2-7; v_call: TRBV20-1; cdr3_nt: TGCAGTGCTAGTCAGCTAGCGGGAGAGATGGAGCAGTACTTC; cdr3_aa: CSASQLAGEMEQYF
d_call: NA; clone_size: NA; j_call: TRBJ1-2; v_call: TRBV27; cdr3_nt: TGTGCCAGCAGCGATCAGGGGATCGTTGGCTACATCTTC; cdr3_aa: CASSDQGIVGYIF